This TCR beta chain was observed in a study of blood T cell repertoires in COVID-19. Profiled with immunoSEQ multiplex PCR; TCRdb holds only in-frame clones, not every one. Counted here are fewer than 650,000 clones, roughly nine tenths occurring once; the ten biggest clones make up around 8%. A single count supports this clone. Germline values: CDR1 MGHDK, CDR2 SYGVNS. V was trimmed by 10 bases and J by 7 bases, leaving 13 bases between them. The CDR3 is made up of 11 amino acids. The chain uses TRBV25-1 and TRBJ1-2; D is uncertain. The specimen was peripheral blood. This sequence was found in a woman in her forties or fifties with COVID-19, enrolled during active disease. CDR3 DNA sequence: TGTGCCACCCCAGGAGAGGGTGGCTACACCTTC. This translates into CATPGEGGYTF.